A single sample gave rise to the 14 T cell receptor beta chains below, sequenced in a study of beta chain features in type 1 diabetes. General study findings and limits: Within each of all four CD4+ subsets, Type 1 diabetes patients had TCRB CDR3s that were moderately but significantly shorter.

The antigens for these receptors are not known. Sequencing targeted expressed TCRB transcripts, as all isolated RNA had been reverse transcribed. Profiled with immunoSEQ multiplex PCR; TCRdb holds only in-frame clones, not every one. Of 300,000 to 400,000 clones listed, about a tenth are singletons. The sample taken for sequencing was central memory CD4+ T cells from blood. The receptors were gathered from a young man with type 1 diabetes.

This clone was seen only a few times. The gene calls are TRBV9 and TRBJ2-3; D is undetermined. The CDR3 contains 12 residues. Between the trimmed V and J ends, which lost 4 bases and 2 bases, there was a span of 5 bases. In germline, CDR1 is SGDLS, CDR2 YYNGEE. CDR3 nucleotides: TGTGCCAGCAGCCTTGACACAGATACGCAGTATTTT. It is translated as CASSLDTDTQYF.

The chain is built from TRBV29-1 and TRBJ1-1; TRBD1 matches 8 bases. This CDR3 is 13 amino acids long. Germline-derived CDR1 and CDR2 are SQVTM and ANQGSEA. Trimming removed 6 bases from V and 1 base from J; junction bases left unmatched: 4. In nucleotides, the CDR3 is TGCAGCGTGATGGACAGGGAGAACACTGAAGCTTTCTTT. It specifies CSVMDRENTEAFF.

Ten or more counts support this clone. The chain couples TRBV9 to TRBJ1-4; no clear D. The ends were cut back, 5 bases at V and 6 bases at J, with 17 bases in the middle. Looked up from germline, CDR1 is SGDLS and CDR2 is YYNGEE. This CDR3 comprises 15 residues. The CDR3 loop reads CASSSPSALDEKLFF. The CDR3 DNA reads as TGTGCCAGCAGTTCACCGTCCGCGCTGGATGAAAAACTGTTTTTT. Supplemented by reference TRBV9 and TRBJ1-4, the full variable domain reads DSGVTQTPKHLITATGQRVTLRCSPRSGDLSVYWYQQSLDQGLQFLIQYYNGEERAKGNILERFSAQQFPDLHSELNLSSLELGDSALYFCASSSPSALDEKLFFGSGTQLSVL.

A few counts support this clone. V usage is TRBV28 and J usage is TRBJ2-3; 12 bases are shared with TRBD1. Germline CDR1 reads MDHEN; CDR2 reads SYDVKM. After removal of 2 bases from V and 1 base from J, the junction contained 7 bases not matched to a gene. The CDR3 extends over 18 amino acids. The CDR3 reads CASSLRDRGRRGTDTQYF. CDR3 bases: TGTGCCAGCAGTTTAAGGGACAGGGGGCGTCGGGGCACAGATACGCAGTATTTT. The full variable domain, its missing parts supplied by reference TRBV28 and TRBJ2-3, is DVKVTQSSRYLVKRTGEKVFLECVQDMDHENMFWYRQDPGLGLRLIYFSYDVKMKEKGDIPEGYSVSREKKERFSLILESASTNQTSMYLCASSLRDRGRRGTDTQYFGPGTRLTVL.

The chain uses TRBV4-3 and TRBJ2-5, with D perhaps assigned TRBD1 or TRBD2 (6 bases each). V dropped 4 bases and J dropped 3 bases, with 12 bases sitting between them. Germline lookup yields CDR1 LGHNA and CDR2 YSLEER. The CDR3 runs 14 residues. Written as DNA, the CDR3 is TGCGCCAGCAGCCTCGAGGGGGGAGAAGAGACCCAGTACTTC. Its translation is CASSLEGGEETQYF.

This clone has just a few counts. The chain joins TRBV10-3 to TRBJ2-3, with 8 positions matching TRBD1. Germline loops: CDR1 ENHRY, CDR2 SYGVKD. Germline trimming cut 7 bases from V and 4 bases from J; bases unmatched to any gene: 4. The CDR3 is 13 amino acids. CDR3 coding DNA: TGTGCCATCAAGGACAGGGTGGCAGATACGCAGTATTTT. Amino acids: CAIKDRVADTQYF.

V and J are TRBV6-6 and TRBJ1-4; D is perhaps TRBD1 (6 bases). Looked up from germline, CDR1 is MNHNY and CDR2 is SVGAGI (reference sequence). The CDR3 loop spans 15 amino acids. V was cut by 5 bases and J by 3 bases, with 13 bases left in between. DNA for the CDR3: TGTGCCAGCAGTGCGACAGGTTCCGCTAATGAAAAACTGTTTTTT. It is translated as CASSATGSANEKLFF.

On this clone itself: This specimen includes other DNA sequences encoding the same CDR3. V gene TRBV10-3 combines with J gene TRBJ1-1; D is unclear. This CDR3 has 13 amino acids. V was shortened by 4 bases and J by 3 bases, with 9 bases between the two germline ends. The germline CDR1 and CDR2 sequences are ENHRY and SYGVKD. The CDR3 region is CAISAGRDTEAFF. In DNA, the CDR3 is TGTGCCATCAGTGCCGGACGGGACACTGAAGCTTTCTTT.

A few counts support this clone. CDR3: CASSRRGGGNIQYF. CDR3 nucleotide sequence: TGTGCCAGCAGCCGTCGGGGGGGAGGGAACATTCAGTACTTC. The chain links TRBV28 to TRBJ2-4, with TRBD2 matching over 8 bases. From germline, CDR1 is MDHEN and CDR2 SYDVKM. The CDR3 runs to 14 residues. J was trimmed by 7 bases and V by 6 bases; bases with no gene match: 8.

This clone came up a few times. This chain connects TRBV10-2 to TRBJ2-5; 8 bases are shared with TRBD2. The CDR3 consists of 15 residues. Losses at the gene ends were 7 bases for V and 1 base for J; bases not matched to a gene: 8. CDR1 is WSHSY and CDR2 is SAAADI in the germline V gene. CDR3 sequence: CASNIRGGPQETQYF. The CDR3 nucleotides read TGCGCCAGCAACATCCGCGGGGGGCCCCAAGAGACCCAGTACTTC.

The table lists this clone with a few counts. The chain recombines TRBV2 with TRBJ2-3; weak D call: TRBD2 (5 bases). This CDR3 region has 13 residues. V was shortened by 7 bases and J by 4 bases, with 12 bases between the two germline ends. Germline V CDR1 and CDR2: SNHLY, FYNNEI. DNA of the CDR3: TGTGCCAGCAAGGGAGAAGCTCCAGATACGCAGTATTTT. Translated, it gives CASKGEAPDTQYF.

V and J are TRBV19 and TRBJ1-5; D is possibly TRBD1 (5 bases). The germline V and J ends were trimmed by 7 bases and 6 bases, with 19 bases remaining between them. CDR1 LNHDA and CDR2 SQIVND come from the germline V gene (reference sequence). There are 15 residues in the CDR3. As DNA, the CDR3 is TGTGCCAGTACGCACGAGGGGCAGGCGTCTCAGCCCCAGCATTTT. Encoded protein: CASTHEGQASQPQHF.

This clone appeared a few times. The chain carries TRBV27 and TRBJ1-1, with a weak D call TRBD1 (5 bases). The CDR3 runs 12 residues. V gave up 5 bases and J gave up 7 bases, with 11 bases separating them. Germline CDR1 and CDR2: MNHEY and SMNVEV (reference sequence). The CDR3 protein is CASSERDREAFF. The CDR3 DNA sequence: TGTGCCAGCAGTGAACGGGACCGTGAAGCTTTCTTT.

This clone was detected a few times. The chain links TRBV7-9 to TRBJ2-7; D not certain. CDR3 length: 16 amino acids. CDR1 is SEHNR and CDR2 is FQNEAQ in the germline V gene (reference sequence). V gave up 3 bases and J gave up 2 bases, with 17 bases separating them. CDR3 loop: CASSFGPTTQTYEQYF. In DNA, the CDR3 is TGTGCCAGCAGCTTCGGACCGACAACCCAAACCTACGAGCAGTACTTC.